Below are 18 T cell receptor beta chains sequenced from a single sample in a study of T cells in Graves' hyperthyroidism and ophthalmopathy. From RNA transcripts, TCR beta CDR3 regions were amplified. TCR CDR3 underwent first-round RT-PCR with the HTBI primer set. TCRdb reprocessed the multiplex PCR reads with MiXCR, giving one entry per CDR3 protein. The repertoire consists of fewer than 650,000 distinct CDR3 sequences, with 40% to 50% occurring once and the leading ten covering 44%. Input material: peripheral blood or thyroid tissue (not recorded which). These TCRs come from an adult woman with Graves' disease, either hyperthyroidism or ophthalmopathy (not recorded which).

This clonotype turned up a few times. The rearrangement uses TRBV20-1 and TRBJ1-5, with 7 nucleotides matching TRBD1. Germline V gives CDR1 DFQATT, CDR2 SNEGSKA (reference sequence). The CDR3 has 12 residues. V gave up 3 bases and J gave up 6 bases; unmatched junction bases: 2. CDR3 DNA: TGCAGTGCTAGCCCAGGGGGTCAGCCCCAGCATTTT. Translated: CSASPGGQPQHF.

This clonotype was found many times. The genes are TRBV4-1 and TRBJ1-4; tentative D call: TRBD1 (5 bases). The CDR3 spans 16 residues. Trimming left V 2 bases short and J 3 bases short, with 13 bases between. Germline values: CDR1 MGHRA, CDR2 YSYEKL. CDR3 amino acids: CASSQTRQSSNEKLFF. CDR3 nucleotide sequence: TGCGCCAGCAGCCAAACTCGACAGAGCTCTAATGAAAAACTGTTTTTT.

The V call is TRBV29-1, the J call TRBJ2-7; D unclear. The CDR3 consists of 15 residues. CDR1 SQVTM and CDR2 ANQGSEA come from the germline V gene. Trimming removed 4 bases at V and 2 bases at J, with 18 bases between. DNA of the CDR3: TGCAGCGTTGTGGATCGCACACTTTACCCCTACGAGCAGTACTTC. It encodes CSVVDRTLYPYEQYF.

This clonotype appeared many times. V usage is TRBV5-1 and J usage is TRBJ1-1, with 7 bases identical to TRBD1. The germline V gene encodes CDR1 SGHRS and CDR2 YFSETQ. CDR3 size: 16 residues. The trim removed 1 base at V and 5 bases at J, leaving 11 bases unmatched. CDR3 sequence: CASSLQGGGVKTEAFF. CDR3 DNA sequence: TGCGCCAGCAGCTTGCAAGGGGGCGGGGTAAAGACTGAAGCTTTCTTT. The whole variable domain, filled in from reference TRBV5-1 and TRBJ1-1, reads KAGVTQTPRYLIKTRGQQVTLSCSPISGHRSVSWYQQTPGQGLQFLFEYFSETQRNKGNFPGRFSGRQFSNSRSEMNVSTLELGDSALYLCASSLQGGGVKTEAFFGQGTRLTVV.

The genes are TRBV6-5 and TRBJ2-7; 9 bases map to TRBD2. The CDR3 is 16 residues long. V gave up 0 bases and J gave up 3 bases; unmatched junction bases: 6. Per germline, CDR1 MNHEY and CDR2 SVGAGI. The CDR3 region is CASSYSGLALNYEQYF. As DNA, the CDR3 is TGTGCCAGCAGTTACTCCGGACTAGCGCTAAACTACGAGCAGTACTTC.

The V gene is TRBV20-1, the J gene TRBJ1-5, with D unclear. The CDR3 covers 13 residues. Germline V gene sequence: CDR1 DFQATT, CDR2 SNEGSKA (reference sequence). Trimming removed 1 base from V and 6 bases from J, with 10 bases in between. CDR3 in DNA: TGCAGTGCTAGAGTGCGGGAGGCTCAGCCCCAGCATTTT. It is translated as CSARVREAQPQHF.

This chain joins TRBV10-3 and TRBJ2-5; 9 nucleotides match TRBD1. Losses at the gene ends were 3 bases for V and 4 bases for J; bases not matched to a gene: 6. Germline V CDR1 and CDR2: ENHRY, SYGVKD. The CDR3 runs 15 residues. In DNA, the CDR3 is TGTGCCATCAGTGACCCGGGGACAGGGTTAGAGACCCAGTACTTC. Its protein is CAISDPGTGLETQYF.

In this sample, this clonotype turned up a few times. The rearrangement joins TRBV12-3 or TRBV12-4 to TRBJ2-7; 8 nucleotides agree with TRBD2. Losses at the gene ends were 4 bases for V and 0 bases for J; bases not matched to a gene: 5. This CDR3 comprises 15 residues. As DNA, the CDR3 is TGTGCCAGCAGTTCTGGGCGGGGGGCCTCCTACGAGCAGTACTTC. This codes for CASSSGRGASYEQYF.

This clonotype was detected only a few times. V gene TRBV29-1 combines with J gene TRBJ2-5; the D call may be TRBD1 or TRBD2 (5 bases each). CDR1 SQVTM and CDR2 ANQGSEA come from the germline V gene. Trimming stripped 6 bases from V and 5 bases from J, with 10 bases between. This CDR3 comprises 11 residues. The CDR3 DNA reads as TGCAGCGTAGAGAGGGGTGAGACCCAGTACTTC. Protein product: CSVERGETQYF.

This clonotype was counted ten times or more. The chain uses TRBV5-1 and TRBJ1-2; the D is unclear. Germline CDR1 reads SGHRS; CDR2 reads YFSETQ. The CDR3 sequence is 15 residues long. V dropped 0 bases and J dropped 2 bases, with 11 bases sitting between them. In nucleotides, the CDR3 is TGCGCCAGCAGCTTGGCGCTGGGGAGCAACTATGGCTACACCTTC. This codes for CASSLALGSNYGYTF.

This clonotype was recorded many times. This chain links TRBV29-1 with TRBJ2-7; TRBD2 matches 12 bases. Germline trimming cut 7 bases from V and 7 bases from J; bases unmatched to any gene: 11. CDR3 length equals 14 residues. Germline lookup yields CDR1 SQVTM and CDR2 ANQGSEA. CDR3 sequence: CSARLAGVREEQYF. The CDR3 nucleotides are TGCAGCGCCCGACTAGCGGGGGTCCGGGAGGAGCAGTACTTC.

The sample holds one count of this clonotype. This could be a read error, since a much larger clone is one nucleotide away. The rearrangement links TRBV11-2 to TRBJ1-3; no definite D call. V was cut by 3 bases and J by 0 bases, with 9 bases left in between. CDR3 length: 15 residues. CDR1 SGHAT and CDR2 FQNNGV come from the germline V gene. The CDR3 loop reads CASSFQTTSGNTIYF. Here the CDR3 DNA reads TGTGCCAGCAGCTTTCAGACAACCTCTGGAAACACCATATATTTT. The full variable domain, its missing parts supplied by reference TRBV11-2 and TRBJ1-3, is EAGVAQSPRYKIIEKRQSVAFWCNPISGHATLYWYQQILGQGPKLLIQFQNNGVVDDSQLPKDRFSAERLKGVDSTLKIQPAKLEDSAVYLCASSFQTTSGNTIYFGEGSWLTVV.

The chain uses TRBV15 and TRBJ2-5, with a tentative D call TRBD1 (5 bases). From germline, CDR1 is LNHNV and CDR2 YYDKDF (reference sequence). CDR3 length equals 13 residues. Trimming shortened V by 0 bases and J by 5 bases, and 7 bases separated the two germline ends. CDR3: CATSRESGETQYF. The CDR3 region has the DNA TGTGCCACCAGCAGAGAGTCAGGGGAGACCCAGTACTTC.

J is TRBJ2-3 and V is TRBV10-1; no clear D gene. The CDR3 is 14 residues long. V lost 6 bases to trimming and J lost 0 bases, with 10 bases between them. Germline loops: CDR1 WNHNN, CDR2 SYGVQD (reference sequence). DNA for the CDR3: TGCGCCAGCAGATATTCAACCAGCACAGATACGCAGTATTTT. Encoded protein: CASRYSTSTDTQYF.

J is TRBJ2-5 and V is TRBV5-1, with D possibly matching TRBD1 (5 bases). Per the germline V gene, CDR1 is SGHRS and CDR2 is YFSETQ. Between the trimmed V and J ends, which lost 0 bases and 1 base, there was a span of 10 bases. This CDR3 has 15 residues. The CDR3 region is CASSLEGKTQETQYF. The CDR3 bases are TGCGCCAGCAGCTTGGAGGGGAAGACCCAAGAGACCCAGTACTTC. The full variable domain, its missing parts supplied by reference TRBV5-1 and TRBJ2-5, is KAGVTQTPRYLIKTRGQQVTLSCSPISGHRSVSWYQQTPGQGLQFLFEYFSETQRNKGNFPGRFSGRQFSNSRSEMNVSTLELGDSALYLCASSLEGKTQETQYFGPGTRLLVL.

V and J are TRBV15 and TRBJ2-7; 10 positions match TRBD1. The CDR3 has 17 residues. With 5 bases clipped from V and 3 bases from J, the junction kept 13 bases outside the gene matches. Germline values: CDR1 LNHNV, CDR2 YYDKDF (reference sequence). CDR3 nucleotides: TGTGCCACCAGCCAGGAGACCCCCGGGACAGGGGACTACGAGCAGTACTTC. Translation: CATSQETPGTGDYEQYF.

This clonotype was detected only a few times. V and J are TRBV19 and TRBJ2-7; the match to TRBD1 covers 12 bases. In germline, CDR1 is LNHDA, CDR2 SQIVND (reference sequence). CDR3 length: 13 amino acids. J was trimmed by 7 bases and V by 6 bases; bases with no gene match: 4. Written as DNA, the CDR3 is TGTGCCAGTAGCCGGGACAGGGGGCGTGAGCAGTACTTC. This encodes CASSRDRGREQYF.

The V call is TRBV10-2, the J call TRBJ2-2, with a possible D match to TRBD1 (6 bases). Germline lookup yields CDR1 WSHSY and CDR2 SAAADI. This CDR3 has 15 residues. V gave up 6 bases and J gave up 6 bases, with 17 bases separating them. CDR3 loop: CASRTTGTEAGELFF. The CDR3 DNA is TGCGCCAGCAGGACAACAGGGACCGAGGCCGGGGAGCTGTTTTTT.